This TCR beta chain derives from a study of T cells in Graves' hyperthyroidism and ophthalmopathy. This clonotype occurred many times. Any patient presenting with uncontrolled infection, other autoimmune disease, pregnancy or lactation was left out. The authors obtained PBMCs from over 8.5 ml of fresh peripheral blood. The V gene's germline CDR1 is LGHDT and CDR2 YNNKEL (reference sequence). The CDR3 runs to 16 residues. Trimming removed 5 bases from V and 0 bases from J, with 13 bases in between. Amplified TCR beta CDR3 regions came from RNA transcripts. Using the HTBI primer set, a first-round RT-PCR was run on the TCR CDR3. TCRdb itself ran the multiplex PCR reads through MiXCR, one entry per CDR3 protein. The sample yields 110,000 to 150,000 distinct CDR3 sequences, more than 20% seen once.

The clonotype comes from a woman aged 45 to 65 with Graves' hyperthyroidism that later progressed to Graves' ophthalmopathy. This chain uses TRBV3-1 with TRBJ2-2; TRBD1 might be the D (6 bases). Source material: blood. Written as DNA, the CDR3 is TGTGCCAGCAGCGACCCAGGGACAACGAACACCGGGGAGCTGTTTTTT. This codes for CASSDPGTTNTGELFF.